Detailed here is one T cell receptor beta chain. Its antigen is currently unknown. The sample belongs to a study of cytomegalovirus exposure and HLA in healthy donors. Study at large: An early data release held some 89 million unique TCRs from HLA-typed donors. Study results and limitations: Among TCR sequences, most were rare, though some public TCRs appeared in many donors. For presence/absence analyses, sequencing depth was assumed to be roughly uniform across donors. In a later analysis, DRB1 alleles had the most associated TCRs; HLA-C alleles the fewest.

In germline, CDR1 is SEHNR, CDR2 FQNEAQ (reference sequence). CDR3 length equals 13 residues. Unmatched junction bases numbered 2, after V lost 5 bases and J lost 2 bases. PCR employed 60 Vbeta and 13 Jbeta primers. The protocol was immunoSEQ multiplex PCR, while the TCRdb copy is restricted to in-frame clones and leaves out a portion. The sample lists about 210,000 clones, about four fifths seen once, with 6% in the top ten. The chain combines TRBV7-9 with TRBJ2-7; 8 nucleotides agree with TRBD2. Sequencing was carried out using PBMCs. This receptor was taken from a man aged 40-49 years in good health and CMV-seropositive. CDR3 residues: CASSPLAAYEQYV. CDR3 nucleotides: TGTGCCAGCAGCCCACTAGCGGCCTACGAGCAGTACGTC.